The source of this T cell receptor (beta chain) is a study of T cell repertoires in breast cancer (TCRdb year 2016). About the investigation overall: Tumors, lymph nodes and peripheral blood lymphocytes from breast cancer patients were profiled in the study, along with peripheral blood from healthy control donors. On average, sequencing produced roughly 470,000 sequences per sample and roughly 10 reads per input cell. Because breast cancer has a low mutational burden and rarely has common mutations, the study reasoned that TCRs shared between breast cancer patients would target shared antigens. Most of the 20 to 25 patient tumors analyzed for shared TCRs were ER+/PR+. Controls included nine healthy donors of an age range similar to the patients. Tumors and tumor-involved lymph nodes were minced, digested with Liberase and DNase, and then passed through 70-um and 40-um filters. Tumor-free lymph nodes were processed with no enzymatic digestion, and blood samples were separated using Ficoll. General conclusions and limits of the study: TRBV7 predominated among the shared TCRs, which could possibly reflect tumor recognition or a mispriming bias from eight TRBV7 primers. Emulsion RT-PCR was regarded as qualitative rather than quantitative, because clone recovery was skewed by transcript abundance and primer differences. Compared with tumor-free nodes, tumor-involved sentinel lymph nodes shared about fourfold more TCRs with matched tumor repertoires (about 7.7% versus 2%). Discarding singleton TCRs and sampling only part of each tumor may have missed genuine antitumor clones. Shared TCRs were encoded by various nucleotide sequences, which suggests selection and expansion based on antigen. Over 15 TCR pairs were shared across seven or more patient tumors and were rarely found in control blood, which suggests possible tumor specificity.

This clonotype has at least ten counts. Its antigen is not yet known. Base qualities are missing; no much larger clone stands one base away. From the cysteine through the phenylalanine, the CDR3 covers 13 amino acids. Left in the record is the CDR3 DNA by itself, 39 bases read in frame from the first base. V is clipped by 0 bases and J by 9 bases, and the sequence between their germline boundaries is 10 bases long. CDR1 and CDR2 (LGHNA, YNFKEQ) derive from the germline V gene. The study used an expanded emulsion RT-PCR method with primers for all TCR V genes to analyze paired alpha-beta TCRs of CD8+ T cells. CD8+ T cells were isolated with a CD8 positive selection kit and were then incubated overnight in roughly 10 IU/mL IL-2 prior to emulsion RT-PCR. The library came from emulsion pairing. Unpaired genes were suppressed by a second nested PCR with blocking oligos, after which a third nested PCR added Illumina adaptors and barcodes. Between roughly 5,000 and 270,000 T cells, along with C-region, Stepout and V-region primers, were included in each emulsion RT-PCR master mix. The Micellula Emulsion and Purification Kit was used to generate emulsions, and Qiagen OneStep RT-PCR reagents were used for RT-PCR. Pooled libraries were sequenced on an Illumina MiSeq with paired-end 2 x 250 reads. On the authors' methods: Read pairs were joined in Galaxy and clipped at the engineered overlap into separate alpha and beta files; unclipped reads were discarded. Alpha-beta pairs were assigned with CompleteTCR, a MiTCR-based pipeline that links chains sharing read cluster identifiers using an R script. TCR sequences observed only once, about 1-3%, were removed as potential sequencing errors. TCRdb took the public reads, trimmed them with fastp at Q25, ran MiXCR for clone calling and kept in-frame beta chains. Entries that share a CDR3 protein sequence are merged under the most common genes and DNA. These V and J calls originate from TCRdb's pipeline instead of the authors' own analysis. In this sample the table shows some 37,000 distinct CDR3 sequences, over 40% of which occur a single time. The ten largest account for 60% to 75% of the sample.

This TCR came from a pool of human donors with breast cancer or a healthy control (not recorded which). The sequenced material came from CD8+ T cells. The sequence is built from TRBV4-2 and TRBJ2-3; the D element could tentatively be TRBD1 or TRBD2, as 5 bases agree for each. The CDR3 is CASSQDLEGTQYF. DNA sequence: TGTGCCAGCAGCCAAGATCTAGAGGGGACGCAGTATTTT.